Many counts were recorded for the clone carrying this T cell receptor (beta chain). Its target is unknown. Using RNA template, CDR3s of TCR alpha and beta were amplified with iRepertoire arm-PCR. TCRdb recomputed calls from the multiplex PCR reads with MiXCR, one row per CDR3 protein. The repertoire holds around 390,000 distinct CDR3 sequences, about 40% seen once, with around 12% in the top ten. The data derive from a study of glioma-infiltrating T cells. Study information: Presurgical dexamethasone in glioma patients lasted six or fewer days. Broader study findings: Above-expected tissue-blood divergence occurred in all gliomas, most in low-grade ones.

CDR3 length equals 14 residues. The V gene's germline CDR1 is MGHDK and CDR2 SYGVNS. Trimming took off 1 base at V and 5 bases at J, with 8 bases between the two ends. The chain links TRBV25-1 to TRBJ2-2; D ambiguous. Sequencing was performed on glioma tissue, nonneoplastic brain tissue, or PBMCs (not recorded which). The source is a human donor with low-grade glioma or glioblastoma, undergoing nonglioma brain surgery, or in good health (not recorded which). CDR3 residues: CASSEFLMTGELFF. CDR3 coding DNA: TGTGCCAGCAGTGAATTTTTGATGACCGGGGAGCTGTTTTTT.